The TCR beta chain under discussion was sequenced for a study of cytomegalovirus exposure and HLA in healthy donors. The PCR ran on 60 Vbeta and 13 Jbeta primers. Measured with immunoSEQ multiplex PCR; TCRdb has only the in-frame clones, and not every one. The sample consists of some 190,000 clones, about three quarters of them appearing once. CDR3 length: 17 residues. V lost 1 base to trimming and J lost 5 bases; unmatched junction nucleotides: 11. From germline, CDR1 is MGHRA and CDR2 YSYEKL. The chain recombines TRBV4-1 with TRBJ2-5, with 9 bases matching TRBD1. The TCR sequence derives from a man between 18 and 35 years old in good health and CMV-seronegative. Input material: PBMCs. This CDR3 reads CASSQVFLGQGFETQYF. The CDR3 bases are TGCGCCAGCAGCCAAGTCTTTTTGGGACAGGGATTCGAGACCCAGTACTTC.